These T cell receptor beta chains were read from a single sample in a study of T cells after yellow fever vaccination. TCRdb passed the 5' RACE reads through MiXCR, listing each CDR3 protein once. The profile shows 50,000 or so distinct CDR3 sequences, about 6.6% of them singletons. This specimen was CD8+ T cells sorted from PBMCs, taken on the day of the first yellow fever vaccination. Receptor source: a man younger than 35 who received the YFV17D yellow fever vaccine. Each CDR3 is given with its conserved first and last residue. A D gene is named only where the DNA matches it firmly. Clone size, where shown, is once, few, many, or a class for clones that have expanded.

v_gene: TRBV12-3/TRBV12-4
j_gene: TRBJ2-4
abundance: few
d_gene: -
CDR3nt: TGTGCCAGCAGTTTCATGGGGCCCAAGGACATTCAGTACTTC
CDR3aa: CASSFMGPKDIQYF

v_gene: TRBV6-5
j_gene: TRBJ1-2
abundance: -
d_gene: -
CDR3nt: TGTGCCAGCAGTTCTGGGGGGTTTGGCGGCTACACCTTC
CDR3aa: CASSSGGFGGYTF

v_gene: TRBV20-1
j_gene: TRBJ2-7
abundance: -
d_gene: TRBD1
CDR3nt: TGCAGTGCTAGGGACAGGTTTACCTACGAGCAGTACTTC
CDR3aa: CSARDRFTYEQYF

v_gene: TRBV5-1
j_gene: TRBJ2-1
abundance: -
d_gene: -
CDR3nt: TGCGCCAGCAGCTGGGGGGACGAGCAGTTCTTC
CDR3aa: CASSWGDEQFF

v_gene: TRBV24-1
j_gene: TRBJ2-3
abundance: many
d_gene: -
CDR3nt: TGTGCCACCAGTGATTTCAAGGCCAGCCTCAGGACAGATACGCAGTATTTT
CDR3aa: CATSDFKASLRTDTQYF

v_gene: TRBV4-2
j_gene: TRBJ2-3
abundance: -
d_gene: TRBD2
CDR3nt: TGTGCCAGCAGCCCACCCGGGACTAGCGGGGGGTTCACAGATACGCAGTATTTT
CDR3aa: CASSPPGTSGGFTDTQYF

v_gene: TRBV30
j_gene: TRBJ2-7
abundance: -
d_gene: TRBD2
CDR3nt: TGTGCCTGGAGCATGGGACTAGCGGGGGTGTACGAGCAGTACTTC
CDR3aa: CAWSMGLAGVYEQYF

v_gene: TRBV4-3
j_gene: TRBJ2-1
abundance: many
d_gene: -
CDR3nt: TGCGCCAGCAGCCAGGGTTCCTACAATGAGCAGTTCTTC
CDR3aa: CASSQGSYNEQFF

v_gene: TRBV12-3/TRBV12-4
j_gene: TRBJ1-2
abundance: many
d_gene: TRBD1
CDR3nt: TGTGCCAGCACCACCCCCGGGACAGAGTATGGCTACACCTTC
CDR3aa: CASTTPGTEYGYTF

v_gene: TRBV7-9
j_gene: TRBJ2-5
abundance: -
d_gene: TRBD1
CDR3nt: TGTGCCAGCAGCCTCGGGACAGGGGGCGTGAGAGAGACCCAGTACTTC
CDR3aa: CASSLGTGGVRETQYF

v_gene: TRBV6-5
j_gene: TRBJ1-5
abundance: few
d_gene: -
CDR3nt: TGTGCCAGCAGTTTAACATATAGCAATCAGCCCCAGCATTTT
CDR3aa: CASSLTYSNQPQHF

v_gene: TRBV24-1
j_gene: TRBJ1-1
abundance: many
d_gene: -
CDR3nt: TGTGCCGGAAACACTGAAGCTTTCTTT
CDR3aa: CAGNTEAFF

v_gene: TRBV11-2
j_gene: TRBJ1-1
abundance: many
d_gene: -
CDR3nt: TGTGCCAGCAGGGGGCTGGGGACTGAAGCTTTCTTT
CDR3aa: CASRGLGTEAFF

v_gene: TRBV12-3/TRBV12-4
j_gene: TRBJ2-3
abundance: many
d_gene: -
CDR3nt: TGTGCCAGCAGGGGCATGGGTTTGAGCCCCACAGATACGCAGTATTTT
CDR3aa: CASRGMGLSPTDTQYF

v_gene: TRBV7-9
j_gene: TRBJ2-3
abundance: few
d_gene: TRBD2
CDR3nt: TGTGCCAGCAGCTTAGCGAGGCTAGCGGGGGCCACAGATACGCAGTATTTT
CDR3aa: CASSLARLAGATDTQYF

v_gene: TRBV5-1
j_gene: TRBJ1-4
abundance: many
d_gene: -
CDR3nt: TGCGCCAGCAGCTTGGTCGGCGGTAATGAAAAACTGTTTTTT
CDR3aa: CASSLVGGNEKLFF

v_gene: TRBV7-2
j_gene: TRBJ1-1
abundance: many
d_gene: -
CDR3nt: TGTGCCAGCCGAACAGGGTGGATCGCTTTCTTT
CDR3aa: CASRTGWIAFF

v_gene: TRBV25-1
j_gene: TRBJ2-5
abundance: many
d_gene: TRBD2
CDR3nt: TGTGCCAGCGGGGGGACTAGCGGATTGACCCAGTACTTC
CDR3aa: CASGGTSGLTQYF

v_gene: TRBV5-1
j_gene: TRBJ1-6
abundance: once
d_gene: TRBD1
CDR3nt: TGCGCCTGCAGCCTAGCCGGGACAGAGTATAATTCACCCCTCCACTTT
CDR3aa: CACSLAGTEYNSPLHF

v_gene: TRBV6-5
j_gene: TRBJ1-1
abundance: -
d_gene: -
CDR3nt: TGTGCCAGCAGTTACGGCACAGCCTATGAAGCTTTCTTT
CDR3aa: CASSYGTAYEAFF

v_gene: TRBV10-3
j_gene: TRBJ2-1
abundance: -
d_gene: -
CDR3nt: TGTGCCATCAGTGGGACGGTGGGGTCCTACAATGAGCAGTTCTTC
CDR3aa: CAISGTVGSYNEQFF

v_gene: TRBV7-9
j_gene: TRBJ2-7
abundance: many
d_gene: -
CDR3nt: TGTGCCAGCAGCTTAGCGGTCGGGGTCCCCTCCTACGAGCAGTACTTC
CDR3aa: CASSLAVGVPSYEQYF